This passage covers 20 T cell receptor beta chains from one sample sequenced in a study of blood T cell repertoires in COVID-19. The table came from immunoSEQ multiplex PCR; TCRdb's copy has only in-frame clones and leaves some out. The top ten hold roughly 30% of the sample, which has roughly 200,000 clones, over 70% seen once. Sequencing used peripheral blood. The receptor set was obtained from a man aged 35 to 55 with acute or convalescent COVID-19.

The DNA of the CDR3 is TGTGCCAGCTCCCCTTCGACAGACACTGAAGCTTTCTTT. Its translation is CASSPSTDTEAFF. V gene TRBV18 combines with J gene TRBJ1-1; a possible D gene is TRBD1 (5 bases). V lost 6 bases to trimming and J lost 3 bases, with 11 bases between them. This CDR3 is 13 amino acids long. The germline gives CDR1 KGHSH, CDR2 LQKENI.

This CDR3 is CASSFPGDTIYF. The CDR3 DNA reads as TGTGCCAGCAGTTTCCCAGGGGACACCATATATTTT. The V call is TRBV7-8, the J call TRBJ1-3; possibly TRBD1 for D (6 bases). This CDR3 region has 12 residues. V shed 6 bases and J shed 8 bases, with 11 bases lying between them. Germline CDR1 reads SGHVS; CDR2 reads FQNEAQ. Combining the CDR3 with reference TRBV7-8 and TRBJ1-3 gives the whole variable domain GAGVSQSPRYKVAKRGQDVALRCDPISGHVSLFWYQQALGQGPEFLTYFQNEAQLDKSGLPSDRFFAERPEGSVSTLKIQRTQQEDSAVYLCASSFPGDTIYFGEGSWLTVV.

This rearrangement joins TRBV5-1 to TRBJ2-5, with D possibly matching TRBD2 (5 bases). Germline lookup yields CDR1 SGHRS and CDR2 YFSETQ. There are 14 residues in the CDR3. V was trimmed by 0 bases and J by 5 bases, leaving 11 bases between them. CDR3 region: CASSLGGQRETQYF. In DNA, the CDR3 is TGCGCCAGCAGCTTGGGCGGGCAAAGGGAGACCCAGTACTTC.

This clone was seen once. V and J are TRBV3-1 (or the pseudogene TRBV3-2) and TRBJ2-5, with D perhaps matching TRBD2 (6 bases). CDR3 length: 14 amino acids. Germline CDR1 and CDR2: LGHDT and YNNKEL (reference sequence). The V gene lost 3 bases and the J gene lost 5 bases, with 13 bases spanning the gap. The CDR3 DNA sequence: TGTGCCAGCAGCCATAGACAGCGGGCGGAGACCCAGTACTTC. The encoded protein is CASSHRQRAETQYF.

This chain links TRBV27 with TRBJ1-2; the match to TRBD1 covers 11 bases. The trim removed 5 bases at V and 3 bases at J, leaving 11 bases unmatched. The CDR3 sequence is 17 residues long. Germline CDR1 and CDR2: MNHEY and SMNVEV (reference sequence). CDR3 DNA sequence: TGTGCCAGCAGTCCAGGACAGGGGGCGGCTCACTACTATGGCTACACCTTC. Its protein product is CASSPGQGAAHYYGYTF.

The chain is built from TRBV9 and TRBJ1-6; no clear D gene. CDR3 length: 14 amino acids. Germline V gene sequence: CDR1 SGDLS, CDR2 YYNGEE. The ends were cut back, 4 bases at V and 5 bases at J, with 10 bases in the middle. The CDR3 is CASSPRRDNSPLHF. CDR3 nucleotide sequence: TGTGCCAGCAGCCCCCGGAGGGATAATTCACCCCTCCACTTT.

This chain joins TRBV28 and TRBJ1-1, with D unclear. V was shortened by 2 bases and J by 3 bases, with 7 bases between the two germline ends. The CDR3 loop spans 13 amino acids. In germline, CDR1 is MDHEN, CDR2 SYDVKM. For the CDR3, the DNA is TGTGCCAGCAGTTTAGCGATGGACACTGAAGCTTTCTTT. Translation: CASSLAMDTEAFF. The full variable domain, its missing parts supplied by reference TRBV28 and TRBJ1-1, is DVKVTQSSRYLVKRTGEKVFLECVQDMDHENMFWYRQDPGLGLRLIYFSYDVKMKEKGDIPEGYSVSREKKERFSLILESASTNQTSMYLCASSLAMDTEAFFGQGTRLTVV.

The chain links TRBV7-2 to TRBJ1-2; D is unresolved. This CDR3 spans 14 amino acids. CDR1 and CDR2 (germline): SGHTA, FQGNSA. Between the trimmed V and J ends, which lost 3 bases and 1 base, there was a span of 9 bases. CDR3 coding DNA: TGTGCCAGCAGCTTGAGCGGGCTTAACTATGGCTACACCTTC. Amino acid sequence: CASSLSGLNYGYTF.

The chain has TRBV29-1 and TRBJ1-1, with a tentative D call TRBD1 (6 bases). The CDR3 totals 13 residues. CDR1 and CDR2 (germline): SQVTM, ANQGSEA. Trimming took off 3 bases at V and 5 bases at J, with 13 bases between the two ends. The CDR3 loop reads CSVEGRGETEAFF. In DNA form, the CDR3 reads TGCAGCGTTGAGGGCAGGGGAGAAACTGAAGCTTTCTTT.

The V call is TRBV19, the J call TRBJ1-1; D perhaps matches TRBD1 (6 bases). This CDR3 spans 16 amino acids. Looked up from germline, CDR1 is LNHDA and CDR2 is SQIVND (reference sequence). V dropped 0 bases and J dropped 3 bases, with 14 bases sitting between them. The CDR3 is CASSIDHNYRDTEAFF. CDR3 sequence (DNA): TGTGCCAGTAGTATAGACCATAACTACAGGGACACTGAAGCTTTCTTT. Based on the CDR3 plus reference TRBV19 and TRBJ1-1, the full variable domain is DGGITQSPKYLFRKEGQNVTLSCEQNLNHDAMYWYRQDPGQGLRLIYYSQIVNDFQKGDIAEGYSVSREKKESFPLTVTSAQKNPTAFYLCASSIDHNYRDTEAFFGQGTRLTVV.

This clone turned up a few times. The V call is TRBV24-1, the J call TRBJ2-3; D remains unclear. With 8 bases removed from V and 5 bases from J, the gap between germline ends came to 7 bases. Looked up from germline, CDR1 is KGHDR and CDR2 is SFDVKD. The CDR3 contains 11 residues. CDR3 in amino acids: CATNPGDTQYF. CDR3 coding DNA: TGTGCCACCAATCCCGGAGATACGCAGTATTTT.

This rearrangement joins TRBV19 to TRBJ1-2; the D gene is possibly TRBD1 (5 bases). The germline CDR1 and CDR2 sequences are LNHDA and SQIVND (reference sequence). V was cut by 6 bases and J by 1 base, with 9 bases left in between. The CDR3 runs to 13 residues. The CDR3 DNA reads TGTGCCAGTAGCTTGACAGTTAACTATGGCTACACCTTC. It encodes CASSLTVNYGYTF.

The chain carries TRBV4-3 and TRBJ1-2; D is ambiguous. Trimming removed 0 bases from V and 1 base from J, with 15 bases in between. The CDR3 has 17 residues. The germline V gene has CDR1 LGHNA and CDR2 YSLEER. For the CDR3, the DNA is TGCGCCAGCAGCCAAGATTTCGCACCCAGCGTTAACTATGGCTACACCTTC. Its protein product is CASSQDFAPSVNYGYTF.

This chain connects TRBV13 to TRBJ1-2; a weak D match, TRBD1 (6 bases). The CDR3 spans 16 residues. Germline V lookup: CDR1 PRHDT, CDR2 FYEKMQ (reference sequence). The V end was cut by 6 bases, the J end by 3 bases, with 20 bases between. The CDR3 region is CASSIKTGSFDYGYTF. The CDR3 DNA follows: TGTGCCAGCAGTATCAAAACAGGGAGTTTTGACTATGGCTACACCTTC.

The chain carries TRBV7-9 and TRBJ2-1, with D perhaps TRBD2 (6 bases). The CDR3 is made up of 14 amino acids. The V and J ends lost 5 bases and 4 bases respectively, with 12 bases between them. Germline CDR1 SEHNR, CDR2 FQNEAQ (reference sequence). The CDR3 sequence is CASSGGSTYNEQFF. CDR3 sequence (DNA): TGTGCCAGCAGCGGAGGGAGTACATACAATGAGCAGTTCTTC. Filled out from reference TRBV7-9 and TRBJ2-1, the complete variable domain reads DTGVSQNPRHKITKRGQNVTFRCDPISEHNRLYWYRQTLGQGPEFLTYFQNEAQLEKSRLLSDRFSAERPKGSFSTLEIQRTEQGDSAMYLCASSGGSTYNEQFFGPGTRLTVL.

The chain recombines TRBV14 with TRBJ2-3, with 8 nucleotides matching TRBD2. Germline values: CDR1 SGHDN, CDR2 FVKESK. The CDR3 covers 20 residues. J lost 2 bases, V lost 0 bases, and 16 bases had no gene match. The CDR3 reads CASSQERGSGIPRPTDTQYF. The DNA for the CDR3 is TGTGCCAGCAGCCAAGAGAGGGGTAGCGGGATCCCCCGACCCACAGATACGCAGTATTTT.

The chain carries TRBV10-1 and TRBJ1-2; 8 nucleotides match TRBD1. CDR3 size: 12 residues. Germline V gene lookup returns CDR1 WNHNN and CDR2 SYGVQD (reference sequence). The V segment lost 3 bases and the J segment 14 bases; nucleotides outside the gene matches: 8. CDR3 residues: CASSDPTGGKTF. CDR3 bases: TGCGCCAGCAGTGACCCTACAGGGGGTAAAACCTTC.

This clone was recorded only once. J is TRBJ1-1 and V is TRBV6-6; weak D call: TRBD1 (5 bases). V was shortened by 8 bases and J by 6 bases, with 7 bases between the two germline ends. Looked up from germline, CDR1 is MNHNY and CDR2 is SVGAGI (reference sequence). This CDR3 spans 10 amino acids. The CDR3 nucleotides read TGTGCCAGCGTGGGGCCTGAAGCTTTCTTT. This encodes CASVGPEAFF.

The chain employs TRBV19 and TRBJ2-1, with D possibly matching TRBD2 (7 bases). Trimming removed 3 bases at V and 4 bases at J, with 16 bases between. Germline CDR1 is LNHDA and CDR2 is SQIVND (reference sequence). This CDR3 has 16 amino acids. CDR3 amino acids: CASSIWGGTLYNEQFF. CDR3 nucleotides: TGTGCCAGTAGTATTTGGGGAGGGACATTGTACAATGAGCAGTTCTTC.

The chain recombines TRBV5-4 with TRBJ2-5; 7 bases fit TRBD2. The germline V gene encodes CDR1 SGHNT and CDR2 YYREEE (reference sequence). This CDR3 spans 16 amino acids. J gave up 2 bases and V 2 bases, and 9 bases lay outside the gene matches. The CDR3 nucleotides are TGTGCCAGCAGCTTACCTTTAGCGGGCGGGCAAGAGACCCAGTACTTC. Its protein is CASSLPLAGGQETQYF.